Listed below are T cell receptor beta chains from one sample, sequenced in a study of blood T cell repertoires in COVID-19. The assay was immunoSEQ multiplex PCR, and TCRdb's table has in-frame clones only and misses some. The data hold approximately 41,000 clones, with approximately 88% observed a single time. The sequenced material came from peripheral blood. These receptor sequences come from a woman aged 40 to 49 with acute or convalescent COVID-19. Both conserved end residues are part of each CDR3. The order of the fields is J gene, V gene, D gene, clone size, CDR3 DNA, CDR3 protein. The D gene is left open where the match is weak. Some rows have no size entry. The others give once, few or many, or a class for an expanded clone.

J gene: TRBJ2-1; V gene: TRBV30; D gene: TRBD1; clone size: -; CDR3 DNA: TGTGCCTGGGAAAAGAAGGACAGGGGGACGTACAATGAGCAGTTCTTC; CDR3 protein: CAWEKKDRGTYNEQFF
J gene: TRBJ1-4; V gene: TRBV5-1; D gene: -; clone size: -; CDR3 DNA: TGCGCCAGCAGCTTACAGGGCACTTCCGAAGAAAAACTGTTTTTT; CDR3 protein: CASSLQGTSEEKLFF
J gene: TRBJ2-2; V gene: TRBV5-1; D gene: TRBD2; clone size: -; CDR3 DNA: TGCGCCAGCAGCTTCTTCGGGGGGGCGAACACCGGGGAGCTGTTTTTT; CDR3 protein: CASSFFGGANTGELFF
J gene: TRBJ1-2; V gene: TRBV7-9; D gene: -; clone size: -; CDR3 DNA: TGTGCCAGCAGCTTAGTTCCCGTTGGCTACACCTTC; CDR3 protein: CASSLVPVGYTF
J gene: TRBJ2-7; V gene: TRBV4-1; D gene: TRBD2; clone size: -; CDR3 DNA: TGCGCCAGCAGCCAAGAGGAGGGCGGGGGATGGTACGAGCAGTACTTC; CDR3 protein: CASSQEEGGGWYEQYF
J gene: TRBJ1-1; V gene: TRBV7-6; D gene: -; clone size: once; CDR3 DNA: TGTGCCAGCAGCTTAGCATCAGGCAGGGCCACTGAAGCTTTCTTT; CDR3 protein: CASSLASGRATEAFF
J gene: TRBJ1-4; V gene: TRBV3-1/TRBV3-2; D gene: -; clone size: -; CDR3 DNA: TGTGCCAGCAGCCAAGGAGGAAGTAGGGAAAAACTGTTTTTT; CDR3 protein: CASSQGGSREKLFF
J gene: TRBJ2-7; V gene: TRBV30; D gene: -; clone size: -; CDR3 DNA: TGTGCCTGGAGTCGATCCGGGAGTTTAAATTACGAGCAGTACTTC; CDR3 protein: CAWSRSGSLNYEQYF
J gene: TRBJ1-5; V gene: TRBV7-9; D gene: -; clone size: -; CDR3 DNA: TGTGCCAGCAGCTTAGGGACAGATAATCAGCCCCAGCATTTT; CDR3 protein: CASSLGTDNQPQHF
J gene: TRBJ2-4; V gene: TRBV7-9; D gene: TRBD1; clone size: -; CDR3 DNA: TGTGCCAGCAGCTTAACCGGGACAGGGGTCAAAAACATTCAGTACTTC; CDR3 protein: CASSLTGTGVKNIQYF